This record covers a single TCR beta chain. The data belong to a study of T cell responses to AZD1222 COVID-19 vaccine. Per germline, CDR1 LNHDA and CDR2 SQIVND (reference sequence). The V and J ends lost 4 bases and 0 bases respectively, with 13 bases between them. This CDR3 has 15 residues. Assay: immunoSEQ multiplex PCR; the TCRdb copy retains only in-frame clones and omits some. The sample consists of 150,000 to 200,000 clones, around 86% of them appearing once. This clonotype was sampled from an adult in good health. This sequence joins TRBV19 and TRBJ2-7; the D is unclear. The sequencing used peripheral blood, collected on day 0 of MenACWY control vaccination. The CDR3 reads CASSTSDKSSYEQYF. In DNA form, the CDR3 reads TGTGCCAGTAGTACATCCGACAAAAGCTCCTACGAGCAGTACTTC.